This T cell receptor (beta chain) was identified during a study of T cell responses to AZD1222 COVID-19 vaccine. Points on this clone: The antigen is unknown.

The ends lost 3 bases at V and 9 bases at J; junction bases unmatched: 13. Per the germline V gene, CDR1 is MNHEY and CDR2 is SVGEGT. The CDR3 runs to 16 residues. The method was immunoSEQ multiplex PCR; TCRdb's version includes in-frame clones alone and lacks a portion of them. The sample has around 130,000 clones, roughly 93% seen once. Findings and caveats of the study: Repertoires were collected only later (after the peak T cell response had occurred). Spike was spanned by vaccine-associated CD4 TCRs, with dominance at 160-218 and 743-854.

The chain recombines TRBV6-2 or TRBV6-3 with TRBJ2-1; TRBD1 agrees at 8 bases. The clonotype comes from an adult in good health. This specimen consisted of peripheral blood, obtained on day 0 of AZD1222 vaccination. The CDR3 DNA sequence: TGTGCCAGCAGTTATGAAACAGGGGGTACGGCGGTTGAGCAGTTCTTC. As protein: CASSYETGGTAVEQFF.